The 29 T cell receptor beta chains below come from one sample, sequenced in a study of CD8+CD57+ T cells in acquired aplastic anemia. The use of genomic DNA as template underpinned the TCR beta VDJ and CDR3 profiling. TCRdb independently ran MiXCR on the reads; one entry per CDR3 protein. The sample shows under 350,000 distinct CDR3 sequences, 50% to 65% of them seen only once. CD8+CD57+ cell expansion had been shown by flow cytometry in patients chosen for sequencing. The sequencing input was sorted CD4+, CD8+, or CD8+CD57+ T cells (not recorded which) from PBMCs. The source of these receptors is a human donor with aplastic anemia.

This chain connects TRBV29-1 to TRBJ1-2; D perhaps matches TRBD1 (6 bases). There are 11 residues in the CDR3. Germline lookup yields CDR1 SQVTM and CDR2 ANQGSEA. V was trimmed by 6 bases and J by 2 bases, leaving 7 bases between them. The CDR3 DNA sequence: TGCAGCGTGGGACAAAACTATGGCTACACCTTC. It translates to CSVGQNYGYTF.

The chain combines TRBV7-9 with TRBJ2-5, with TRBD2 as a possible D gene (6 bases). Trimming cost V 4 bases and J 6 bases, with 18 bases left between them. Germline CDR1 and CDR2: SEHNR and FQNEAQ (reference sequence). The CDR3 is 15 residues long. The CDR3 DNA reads TGTGCCAGCAGCTCTACCGGGGGTGCGGATCAGACCCAGTACTTC. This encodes CASSSTGGADQTQYF.

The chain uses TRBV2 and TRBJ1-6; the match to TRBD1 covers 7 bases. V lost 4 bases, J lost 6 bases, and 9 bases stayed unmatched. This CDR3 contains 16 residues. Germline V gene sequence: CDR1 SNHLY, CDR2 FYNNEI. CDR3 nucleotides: TGTGCCAGCAGTGCGGCCGGGACAGTTACTAATTCACCCCTCCACTTT. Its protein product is CASSAAGTVTNSPLHF.

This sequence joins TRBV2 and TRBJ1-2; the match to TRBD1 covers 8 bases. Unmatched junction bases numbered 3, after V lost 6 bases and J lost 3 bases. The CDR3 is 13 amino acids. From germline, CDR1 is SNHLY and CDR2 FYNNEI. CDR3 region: CASRQTGDYGYTF. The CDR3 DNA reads TGTGCCAGCAGACAGACAGGGGACTATGGCTACACCTTC.

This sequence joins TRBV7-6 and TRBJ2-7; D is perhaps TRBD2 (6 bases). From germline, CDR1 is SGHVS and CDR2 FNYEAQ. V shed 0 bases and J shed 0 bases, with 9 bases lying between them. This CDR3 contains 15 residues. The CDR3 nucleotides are TGTGCCAGCAGCTTAGCTAGCGGTTTCTCCTACGAGCAGTACTTC. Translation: CASSLASGFSYEQYF.

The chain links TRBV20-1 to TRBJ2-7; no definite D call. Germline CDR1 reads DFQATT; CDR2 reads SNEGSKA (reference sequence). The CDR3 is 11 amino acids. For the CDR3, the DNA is TGCAGCGCTCGCCAAGACTACGAGCAGTACTTC. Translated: CSARQDYEQYF.

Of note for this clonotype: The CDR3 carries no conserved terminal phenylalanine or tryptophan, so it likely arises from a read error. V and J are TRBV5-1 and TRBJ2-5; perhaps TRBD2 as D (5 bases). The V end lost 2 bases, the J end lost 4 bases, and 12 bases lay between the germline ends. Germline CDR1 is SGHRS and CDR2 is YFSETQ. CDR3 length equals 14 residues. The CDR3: CASSFGGSLETQYL. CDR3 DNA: TGCGCCAGCAGCTTTGGTGGGAGTCTAGAGACCCAGTACCTC.

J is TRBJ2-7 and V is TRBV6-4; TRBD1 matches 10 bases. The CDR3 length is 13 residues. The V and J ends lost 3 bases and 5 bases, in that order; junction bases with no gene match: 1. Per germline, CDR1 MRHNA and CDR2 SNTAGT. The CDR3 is CASSETGGHEQYF. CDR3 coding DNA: TGTGCCAGCAGTGAGACAGGGGGCCACGAGCAGTACTTC.

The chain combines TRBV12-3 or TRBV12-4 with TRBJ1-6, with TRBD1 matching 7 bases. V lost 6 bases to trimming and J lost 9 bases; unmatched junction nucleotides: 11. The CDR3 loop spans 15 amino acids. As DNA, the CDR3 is TGTGCCAGCAGCTACAGGGGCGCCATAGGTTCACCCCTCCACTTT. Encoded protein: CASSYRGAIGSPLHF.

In nucleotides, the CDR3 is TGTGCCAGCAGCGAGGCAGGACTAGCGGATCAAGAGACCCAGTACTTC. Translation: CASSEAGLADQETQYF. V is TRBV9 and J is TRBJ2-5; 10 bases map to TRBD2. V was clipped by 3 bases and J by 2 bases; unmatched bases: 7. Germline V lookup: CDR1 SGDLS, CDR2 YYNGEE. The length of the CDR3 is 16 residues.

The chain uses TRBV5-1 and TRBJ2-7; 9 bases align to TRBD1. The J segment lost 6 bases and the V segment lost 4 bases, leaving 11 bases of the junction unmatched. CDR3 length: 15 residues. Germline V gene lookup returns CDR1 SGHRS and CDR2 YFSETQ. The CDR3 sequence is CASSQVTGTGSEQYF. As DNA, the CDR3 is TGCGCCAGCAGCCAAGTGACCGGGACAGGGTCCGAGCAGTACTTC.

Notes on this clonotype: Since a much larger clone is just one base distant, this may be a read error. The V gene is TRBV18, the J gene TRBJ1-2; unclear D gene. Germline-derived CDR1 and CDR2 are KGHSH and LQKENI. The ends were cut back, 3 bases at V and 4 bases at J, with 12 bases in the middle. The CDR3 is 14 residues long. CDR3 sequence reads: CASSPGIGFYGYTF. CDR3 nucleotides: TGTGCCAGCTCACCCGGGATAGGGTTCTATGGCTACACCTTC.

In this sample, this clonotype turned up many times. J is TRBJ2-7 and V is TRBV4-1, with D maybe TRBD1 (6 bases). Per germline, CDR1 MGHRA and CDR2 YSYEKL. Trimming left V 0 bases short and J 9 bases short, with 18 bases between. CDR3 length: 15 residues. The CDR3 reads CASSQDIAGVIAQYF. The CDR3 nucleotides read TGCGCCAGCAGCCAAGATATTGCAGGGGTCATCGCGCAGTACTTC.

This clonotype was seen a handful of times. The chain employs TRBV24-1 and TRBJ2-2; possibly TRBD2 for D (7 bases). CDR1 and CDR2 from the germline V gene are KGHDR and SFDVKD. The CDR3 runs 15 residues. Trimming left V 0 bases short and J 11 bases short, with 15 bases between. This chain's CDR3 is CATSDLGRGPVELFF. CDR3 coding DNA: TGTGCCACCAGTGATTTGGGGCGGGGGCCCGTCGAGCTGTTTTTT.

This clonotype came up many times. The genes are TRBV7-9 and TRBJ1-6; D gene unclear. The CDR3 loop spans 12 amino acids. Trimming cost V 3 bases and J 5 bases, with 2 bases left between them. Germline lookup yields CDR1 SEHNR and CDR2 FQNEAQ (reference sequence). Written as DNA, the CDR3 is TGTGCCAGCAGCTTGGATAATTCACCCCTCCACTTT. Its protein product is CASSLDNSPLHF.

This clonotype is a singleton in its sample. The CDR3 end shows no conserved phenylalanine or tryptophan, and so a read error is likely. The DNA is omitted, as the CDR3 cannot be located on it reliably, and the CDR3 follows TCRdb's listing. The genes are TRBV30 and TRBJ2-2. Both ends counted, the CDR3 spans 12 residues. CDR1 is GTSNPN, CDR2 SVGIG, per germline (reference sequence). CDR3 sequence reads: CAWSVGDRGAVV.

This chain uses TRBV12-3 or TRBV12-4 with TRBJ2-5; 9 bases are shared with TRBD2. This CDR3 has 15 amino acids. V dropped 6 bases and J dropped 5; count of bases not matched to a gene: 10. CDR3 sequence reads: CASRLRAGGSETQYF. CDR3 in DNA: TGTGCCAGCAGATTGAGAGCGGGAGGATCCGAGACCCAGTACTTC.

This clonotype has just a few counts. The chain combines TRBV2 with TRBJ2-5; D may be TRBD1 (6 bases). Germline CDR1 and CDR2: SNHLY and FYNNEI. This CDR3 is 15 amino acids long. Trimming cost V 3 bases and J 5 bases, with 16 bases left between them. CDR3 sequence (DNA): TGTGCCAGCAGTGATAAGGGCAGGGGCTGGGAGACCCAGTACTTC. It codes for CASSDKGRGWETQYF.

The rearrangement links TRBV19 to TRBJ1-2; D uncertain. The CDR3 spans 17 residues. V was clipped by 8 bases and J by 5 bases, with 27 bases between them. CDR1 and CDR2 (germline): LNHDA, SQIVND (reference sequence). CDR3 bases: TGTGCCAGTCGGGAGGGCAGGTTCTCTATGACTCTGTATGGCTACACCTTC. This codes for CASREGRFSMTLYGYTF.

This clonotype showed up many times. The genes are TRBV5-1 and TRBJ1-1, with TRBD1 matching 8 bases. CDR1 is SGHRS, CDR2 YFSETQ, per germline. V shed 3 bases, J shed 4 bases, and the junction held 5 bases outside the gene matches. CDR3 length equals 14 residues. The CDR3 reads CASSSTGARTEAFF. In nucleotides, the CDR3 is TGCGCCAGCAGCTCGACAGGGGCGCGCACTGAAGCTTTCTTT.

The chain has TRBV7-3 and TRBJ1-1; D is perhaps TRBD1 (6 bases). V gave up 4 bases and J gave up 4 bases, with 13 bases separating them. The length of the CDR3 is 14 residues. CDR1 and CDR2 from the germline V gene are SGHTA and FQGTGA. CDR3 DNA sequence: TGTGCCAGCAGCTGGGGACAATCGGGCACTGAAGCTTTCTTT. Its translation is CASSWGQSGTEAFF.

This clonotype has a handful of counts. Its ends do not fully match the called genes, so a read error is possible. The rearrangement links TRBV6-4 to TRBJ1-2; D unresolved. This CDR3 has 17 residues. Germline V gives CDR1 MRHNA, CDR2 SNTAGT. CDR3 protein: CASSYSKGGLSHYGYTF. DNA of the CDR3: TGTGCCAGCAGTTACTCGAAGGGAGGGTTAAGTCACTATGGCTACACCTTC.

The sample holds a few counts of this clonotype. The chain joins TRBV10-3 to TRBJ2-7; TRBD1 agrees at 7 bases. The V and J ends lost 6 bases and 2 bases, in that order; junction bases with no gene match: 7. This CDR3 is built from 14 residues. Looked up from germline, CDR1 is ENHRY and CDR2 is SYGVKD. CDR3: CAISDRQGTYEQYF. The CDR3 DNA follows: TGTGCCATCAGCGATAGACAGGGAACCTACGAGCAGTACTTC.

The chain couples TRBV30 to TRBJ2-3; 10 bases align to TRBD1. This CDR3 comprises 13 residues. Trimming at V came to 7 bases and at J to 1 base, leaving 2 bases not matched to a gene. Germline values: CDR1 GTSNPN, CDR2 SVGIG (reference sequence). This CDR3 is CAYGTGGTDTQYF. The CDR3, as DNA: TGTGCCTACGGGACAGGGGGCACAGATACGCAGTATTTT.

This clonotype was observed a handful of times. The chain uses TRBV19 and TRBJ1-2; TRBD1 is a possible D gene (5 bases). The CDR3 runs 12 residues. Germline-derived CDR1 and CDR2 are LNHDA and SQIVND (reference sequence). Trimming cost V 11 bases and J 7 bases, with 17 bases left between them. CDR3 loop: CAARGIHGGYTF. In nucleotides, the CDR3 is TGTGCCGCGCGGGGCATTCATGGTGGCTACACCTTC.

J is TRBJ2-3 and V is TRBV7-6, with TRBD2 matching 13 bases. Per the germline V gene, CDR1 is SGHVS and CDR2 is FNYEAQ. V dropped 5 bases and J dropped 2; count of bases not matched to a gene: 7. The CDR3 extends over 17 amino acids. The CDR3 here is CASSGPGLAGLTDTQYF. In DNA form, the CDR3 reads TGTGCCAGCAGCGGCCCGGGACTAGCGGGGCTCACAGATACGCAGTATTTT.

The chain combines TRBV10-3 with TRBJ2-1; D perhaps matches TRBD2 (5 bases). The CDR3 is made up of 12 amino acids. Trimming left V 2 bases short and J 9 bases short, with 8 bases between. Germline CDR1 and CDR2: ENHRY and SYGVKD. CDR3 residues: CAISERGLEQFF. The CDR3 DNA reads TGTGCCATCAGTGAGCGCGGACTTGAGCAGTTCTTC.

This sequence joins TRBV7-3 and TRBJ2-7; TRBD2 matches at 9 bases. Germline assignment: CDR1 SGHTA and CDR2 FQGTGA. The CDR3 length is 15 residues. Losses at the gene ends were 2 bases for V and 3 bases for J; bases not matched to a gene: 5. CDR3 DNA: TGTGCCAGCAGCTTAGCGGGAGGGGTTGGCTACGAGCAGTACTTC. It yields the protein CASSLAGGVGYEQYF.

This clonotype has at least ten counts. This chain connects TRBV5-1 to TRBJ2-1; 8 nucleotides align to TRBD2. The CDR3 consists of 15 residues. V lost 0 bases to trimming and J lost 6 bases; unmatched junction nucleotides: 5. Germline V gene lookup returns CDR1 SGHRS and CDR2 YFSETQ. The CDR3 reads CASSLDTSGTNEQFF. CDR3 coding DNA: TGCGCCAGCAGCTTGGACACTAGCGGCACCAATGAGCAGTTCTTC.